The 7 T cell receptor beta chains presented below share a single source sample, sequenced in a study of cytotoxic CD8 clonotypes in ibrutinib-treated CLL. Profiled with immunoSEQ multiplex PCR; TCRdb holds only in-frame clones, not every one. Found here are some 350,000 clones, over 55% of them singletons; the top ten hold 6% to 6.5%. The starting material was PBMCs, obtained after 36 months of ibrutinib treatment. These receptors all come from a human donor with chronic lymphocytic leukemia.

The chain carries TRBV12-5 and TRBJ2-7; 9 bases align to TRBD2. The germline gives CDR1 LGHNT, CDR2 FRNRAP. The CDR3 covers 17 residues. Trimming took 1 base from V and 7 from J; bases not matched to a gene: 14. The CDR3 here is CASGLALGGRAVREQYF. The CDR3 DNA is TGTGCTAGTGGTTTGGCCCTCGGCGGGAGGGCCGTACGGGAGCAGTACTTC.

The sample holds a few counts of this clone. This chain uses TRBV7-9 with TRBJ2-2, with no clear D. The CDR3 consists of 16 residues. V was clipped by 3 bases and J by 0 bases, with 11 bases between them. CDR1 and CDR2 (germline): SEHNR, FQNEAQ (reference sequence). DNA of the CDR3: TGTGCCAGCAGCTTGTTCGCCAGACCGAACACCGGGGAGCTGTTTTTT. This sequence encodes CASSLFARPNTGELFF.

This clone was seen only a few times. The J gene is TRBJ2-5, the V gene TRBV18; TRBD2 matches at 13 bases. Trimming took 6 bases from V and 2 from J; bases not matched to a gene: 9. From germline, CDR1 is KGHSH and CDR2 LQKENI. CDR3 size: 17 residues. In DNA, the CDR3 is TGTGCCAGCTCGCGGCCGGGACTAGCGGGGTGGCAAGAGACCCAGTACTTC. It encodes CASSRPGLAGWQETQYF.

V usage is TRBV2 and J usage is TRBJ1-4, with D tentatively TRBD1 (5 bases). The germline V gene encodes CDR1 SNHLY and CDR2 FYNNEI. The CDR3 loop spans 12 amino acids. V lost 4 bases, J lost 13 bases, and 13 bases lay in between. CDR3 amino acids: CASSVRERALFF. For the CDR3, the DNA is TGTGCCAGCAGTGTCAGGGAAAGGGCACTGTTTTTT.

The chain combines TRBV11-2 with TRBJ2-3, with TRBD1 matching over 8 bases. Trimming cost V 5 bases and J 2 bases; bases outside gene matches: 6. Germline loops: CDR1 SGHAT, CDR2 FQNNGV. This CDR3 has 15 residues. Here the CDR3 DNA reads TGTGCCAGCAGCACCCGACAGGGGTTCACAGATACGCAGTATTTT. It is translated as CASSTRQGFTDTQYF.

In this sample, this clone turned up a few times. The CDR3 DNA is TGTGCCAGCACACGGGCCCAAAGTGAGCAGTTCTTC. Its translation is CASTRAQSEQFF. This sequence joins TRBV2 and TRBJ2-1; D is unclear. The CDR3 spans 12 residues. In germline, CDR1 is SNHLY, CDR2 FYNNEI. Trimming took off 7 bases at V and 9 bases at J, with 13 bases between the two ends.

V and J are TRBV5-1 and TRBJ2-3; 9 bases are shared with TRBD2. The CDR3 is 15 amino acids. The germline gives CDR1 SGHRS, CDR2 YFSETQ. Trimming removed 3 bases from V and 2 bases from J; junction bases left unmatched: 4. In DNA, the CDR3 is TGCGCCAGCAGCTCGACTAGCGGACCCACAGATACGCAGTATTTT. It is translated as CASSSTSGPTDTQYF. The full variable domain, its missing parts supplied by reference TRBV5-1 and TRBJ2-3, is KAGVTQTPRYLIKTRGQQVTLSCSPISGHRSVSWYQQTPGQGLQFLFEYFSETQRNKGNFPGRFSGRQFSNSRSEMNVSTLELGDSALYLCASSSTSGPTDTQYFGPGTRLTVL.